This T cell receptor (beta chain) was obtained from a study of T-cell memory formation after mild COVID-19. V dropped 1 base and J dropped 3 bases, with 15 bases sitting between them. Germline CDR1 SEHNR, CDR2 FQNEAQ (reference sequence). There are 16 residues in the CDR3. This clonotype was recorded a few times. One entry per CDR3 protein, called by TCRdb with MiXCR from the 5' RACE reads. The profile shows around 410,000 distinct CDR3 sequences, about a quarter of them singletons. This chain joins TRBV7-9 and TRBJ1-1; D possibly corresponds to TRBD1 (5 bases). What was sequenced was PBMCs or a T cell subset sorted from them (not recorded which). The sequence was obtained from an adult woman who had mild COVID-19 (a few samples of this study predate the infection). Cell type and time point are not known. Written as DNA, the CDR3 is TGTGCCAGCAGCTTAGTTTCGGGGTTCAGGGACACTGAAGCTTTCTTT. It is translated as CASSLVSGFRDTEAFF. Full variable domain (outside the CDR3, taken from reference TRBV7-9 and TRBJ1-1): DTGVSQNPRHKITKRGQNVTFRCDPISEHNRLYWYRQTLGQGPEFLTYFQNEAQLEKSRLLSDRFSAERPKGSFSTLEIQRTEQGDSAMYLCASSLVSGFRDTEAFFGQGTRLTVV.